A single sample gave rise to the 10 T cell receptor beta chains below, sequenced in a study of T-cell memory formation after mild COVID-19. Each CDR3 protein gets one entry after TCRdb re-called the 5' RACE reads with MiXCR. The data show 450,000 to 650,000 distinct CDR3 sequences, with roughly 20% seen just once and roughly an eighth held by the top ten. Sequenced: PBMCs or a T cell subset sorted from them (not recorded which). These TCRs come from an adult woman who had mild COVID-19 (a few samples of this study predate the infection). Cell type and time point are not known.

This clonotype has only a few counts. The gene calls are TRBV5-1 and TRBJ2-4, with 12 bases matching TRBD1. Germline CDR1 and CDR2: SGHRS and YFSETQ. The CDR3 length is 15 residues. J lost 9 bases, V lost 4 bases, and 8 bases had no gene match. This CDR3 reads CASSQTGQGASIQYF. CDR3 in DNA: TGCGCCAGCAGCCAAACGGGACAGGGGGCAAGCATTCAGTACTTC.

V and J are TRBV4-3 and TRBJ2-1; a weak D match, TRBD1 (6 bases). This CDR3 contains 17 residues. Trimming cost V 1 base and J 0 bases, with 13 bases left between them. The germline V gene encodes CDR1 LGHNA and CDR2 YSLEER. DNA of the CDR3: TGCGCCAGCAGCCAAGGGATGGGGGCGAGCTCCTACAATGAGCAGTTCTTC. Translation: CASSQGMGASSYNEQFF.

This clonotype was counted between two and nine times. J is TRBJ1-2 and V is TRBV14, with D possibly matching TRBD1 (6 bases). V lost 0 bases, J lost 4 bases, and 12 bases lay in between. Germline loops: CDR1 SGHDN, CDR2 FVKESK. CDR3 size: 15 residues. CDR3 coding DNA: TGTGCCAGCAGCCAAGATCCCAGGGGTAGCTATGGCTACACCTTC. The encoded protein is CASSQDPRGSYGYTF.

The chain links TRBV7-2 to TRBJ2-7; 7 bases are shared with TRBD1. Trimming removed 5 bases from V and 2 bases from J; junction bases left unmatched: 9. This CDR3 is 15 amino acids long. Germline assignment: CDR1 SGHTA and CDR2 FQGNSA. Here the CDR3 reads CASSPGQVGPYEQYF. The CDR3 coding sequence is TGTGCCAGCAGCCCCGGACAGGTCGGCCCCTACGAGCAGTACTTC. Supplemented by reference TRBV7-2 and TRBJ2-7, the full variable domain reads GAGVSQSPSNKVTEKGKDVELRCDPISGHTALYWYRQSLGQGLEFLIYFQGNSAPDKSGLPSDRFSAERTGGSVSTLTIQRTQQEDSAVYLCASSPGQVGPYEQYFGPGTRLTVT.

The gene calls are TRBV10-3 and TRBJ2-1, with D possibly being TRBD1 or TRBD2 (5 bases each). In germline, CDR1 is ENHRY, CDR2 SYGVKD. The CDR3 contains 14 residues. V lost 5 bases to trimming and J lost 2 bases, with 10 bases between them. This CDR3 reads CAISIGTTYNEQFF. DNA of the CDR3: TGTGCCATCAGTATCGGGACCACCTACAATGAGCAGTTCTTC.

V usage is TRBV28 and J usage is TRBJ2-7, with 8 bases fitting TRBD1. The CDR3 extends over 13 amino acids. The V and J ends lost 8 bases and 3 bases, in that order; junction bases with no gene match: 6. CDR1 MDHEN and CDR2 SYDVKM come from the germline V gene. DNA for the CDR3: TGTGCCAGCCTCAGGGGGCTCGGCTACGAGCAGTACTTC. This gives the protein CASLRGLGYEQYF. Drawing the rest from reference TRBV28 and TRBJ2-7, the complete variable domain is DVKVTQSSRYLVKRTGEKVFLECVQDMDHENMFWYRQDPGLGLRLIYFSYDVKMKEKGDIPEGYSVSREKKERFSLILESASTNQTSMYLCASLRGLGYEQYFGPGTRLTVT.

This clonotype was counted only a few times. The chain carries TRBV7-9 and TRBJ1-2; weak D call: TRBD1 (5 bases). Trimming cost V 11 bases and J 1 base, with 17 bases left between them. CDR1 is SEHNR, CDR2 FQNEAQ, per germline (reference sequence). This CDR3 comprises 14 residues. In nucleotides, the CDR3 is TGTGCCGCCGGACCTGGGGCCGATAACTATGGCTACACCTTC. Its translation is CAAGPGADNYGYTF.

This clonotype was counted a few times. This sequence joins TRBV5-1 and TRBJ2-2, with 8 bases matching TRBD2. Germline CDR1 reads SGHRS; CDR2 reads YFSETQ. The CDR3 runs to 16 residues. Unmatched junction bases numbered 5, after V lost 2 bases and J lost 2 bases. CDR3 in DNA: TGCGCCAGCAGCTTCGGAAGCGGGGGAAACACCGGGGAGCTGTTTTTT. Translated, it gives CASSFGSGGNTGELFF.

This clonotype occurred a few times. This chain joins TRBV20-1 and TRBJ2-5; 9 bases fit TRBD2. Trimming at V came to 4 bases and at J to 3 bases, leaving 12 bases not matched to a gene. The germline V gene encodes CDR1 DFQATT and CDR2 SNEGSKA (reference sequence). This CDR3 region has 16 residues. The CDR3 DNA reads as TGCAGTGCTACTAGCGGGATCTTGATGGCCAAAGAGACCCAGTACTTC. Protein product: CSATSGILMAKETQYF.

The chain has TRBV5-1 and TRBJ2-7; the D is unclear. The CDR3 is 14 residues long. Per the germline V gene, CDR1 is SGHRS and CDR2 is YFSETQ. Trimming left V 4 bases short and J 5 bases short, with 16 bases between. The CDR3 sequence: CASSPGPETHEQYF. Here the CDR3 DNA reads TGCGCCAGCAGCCCCGGGCCTGAAACCCACGAGCAGTACTTC. Complete variable domain (other parts from reference TRBV5-1 and TRBJ2-7): KAGVTQTPRYLIKTRGQQVTLSCSPISGHRSVSWYQQTPGQGLQFLFEYFSETQRNKGNFPGRFSGRQFSNSRSEMNVSTLELGDSALYLCASSPGPETHEQYFGPGTRLTVT.